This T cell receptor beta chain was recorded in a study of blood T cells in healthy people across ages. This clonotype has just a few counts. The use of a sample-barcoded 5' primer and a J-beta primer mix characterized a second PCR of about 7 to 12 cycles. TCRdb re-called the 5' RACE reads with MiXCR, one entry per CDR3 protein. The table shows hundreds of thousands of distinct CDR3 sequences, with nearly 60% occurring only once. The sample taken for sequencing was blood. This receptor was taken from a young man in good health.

The CDR3 DNA reads as TGTGCCACCAAGGGGGATCCCAGCTACGAGCAGTACTTC. This sequence encodes CATKGDPSYEQYF. The chain recombines TRBV6-6 with TRBJ2-7; a possible D gene is TRBD1 (6 bases). V lost 10 bases and J 3 bases, leaving 16 bases between the germline ends. Germline V gene data show CDR1 as MNHNY and CDR2 as SVGAGI (reference sequence). The CDR3 totals 13 residues.